The clone carrying this T cell receptor (beta chain) was seen many times. Its antigen remains unknown. The data stem from a study of early T cells in non-severe SARS-CoV-2 infection. Turning to the study itself: From unsorted whole blood, bulk RNA was sequenced, and the chains remained unpaired. Study observations and caveats: VDJdb matches were skewed toward anti-spike CD8 T cell responses.

The CDR3 spans 14 residues. Between the trimmed V and J ends, which lost 4 bases and 0 bases, there was a span of 7 bases. Germline assignment: CDR1 MNHNS and CDR2 SASEGT. Individual cDNA molecules were tagged with unique molecular identifiers, the study reported. TCRdb called the 5' RACE reads again in MiXCR, with one record for every CDR3 protein. The table shows more than 90,000 distinct CDR3 sequences, with more than 9.5% occurring only once. The sequence was obtained from an adult who was a healthcare worker with PCR-confirmed SARS-CoV-2 infection or an uninfected control (not recorded which). The rearrangement uses TRBV6-1 and TRBJ1-5, with unresolved D. Input material: whole blood. The CDR3 region has the DNA TGTGCCAGCAGTGGCAGCCATAGCAATCAGCCCCAGCATTTT. Amino acids: CASSGSHSNQPQHF.